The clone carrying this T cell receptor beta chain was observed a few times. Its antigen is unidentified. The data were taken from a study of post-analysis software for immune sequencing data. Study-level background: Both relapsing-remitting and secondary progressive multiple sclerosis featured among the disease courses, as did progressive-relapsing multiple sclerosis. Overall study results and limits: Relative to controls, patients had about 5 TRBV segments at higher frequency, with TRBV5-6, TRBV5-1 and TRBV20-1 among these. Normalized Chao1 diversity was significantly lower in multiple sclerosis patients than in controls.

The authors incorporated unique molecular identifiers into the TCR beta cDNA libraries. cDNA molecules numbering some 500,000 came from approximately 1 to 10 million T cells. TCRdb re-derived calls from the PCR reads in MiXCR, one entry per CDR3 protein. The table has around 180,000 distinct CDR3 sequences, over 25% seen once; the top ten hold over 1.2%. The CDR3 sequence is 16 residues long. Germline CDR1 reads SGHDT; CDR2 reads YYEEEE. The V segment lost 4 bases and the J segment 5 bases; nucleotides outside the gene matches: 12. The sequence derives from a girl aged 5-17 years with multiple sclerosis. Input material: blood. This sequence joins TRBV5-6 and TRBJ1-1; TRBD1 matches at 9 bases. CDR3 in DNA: TGTGCCAGCAGCCTCCGGGACAGGGCACCGAGAACTGAAGCTTTCTTT. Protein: CASSLRDRAPRTEAFF.